This TCR beta chain emerged from a study of CD8 T cells in ankylosing spondylitis. Study conclusions and caveats: For ankylosing spondylitis blood, a TCR beta motif of under 10 highly homologous variants appeared characteristic. Enrichment of disease-linked clones was reportedly significant in matched ankylosing spondylitis synovial fluid.

Germline V gene lookup returns CDR1 SSHAT and CDR2 FNYEAQ (reference sequence). The CDR3 spans 14 residues. Construction of TCR beta libraries was performed using quantitative 5'-RACE with molecular barcodes. In TCRdb, the 5' RACE reads were re-called with MiXCR into one record per CDR3 protein. Of 500,000 to 650,000 distinct CDR3 sequences listed, roughly 5.2% are singletons. This clonotype was seen ten or more times. Its antigen is not identified. Its ends do not fully match the called genes, so a read error is possible. The sequence was obtained from a male donor with ankylosing spondylitis. Material for sequencing was blood, either unsorted or a sorted T cell fraction (not recorded which). The rearrangement joins TRBV7-7 to TRBJ2-5, with D unresolved. CDR3 amino acids: CASSYRLYQETQYF. Here the CDR3 DNA reads TGTGCTAGCAGCTACCGACTTTACCAAGAGACCCAGTACTTC.